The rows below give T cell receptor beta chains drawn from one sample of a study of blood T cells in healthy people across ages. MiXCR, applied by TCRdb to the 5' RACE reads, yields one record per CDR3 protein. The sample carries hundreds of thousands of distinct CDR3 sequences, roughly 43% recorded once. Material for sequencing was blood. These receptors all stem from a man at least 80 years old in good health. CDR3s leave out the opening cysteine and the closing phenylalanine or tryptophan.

CDR3: ASSLVAGGNTEAF
V: TRBV7-2
J: TRBJ1-1

CDR3: ASSFSLAGPNEQF
V: TRBV5-1
J: TRBJ2-1

CDR3: ACSTGPEQF
V: TRBV6-6
J: TRBJ2-1

CDR3: ASSLYPGTGTDTQY
V: TRBV7-9
J: TRBJ2-3

CDR3: ASSFGVSYEQF
V: TRBV11-2
J: TRBJ2-1

CDR3: SARDQNLPIRADTQY
V: TRBV20-1
J: TRBJ2-3

CDR3: ASSLVGQGRTDTQY
V: TRBV13
J: TRBJ2-3

CDR3: ASLQDRDSYNEQF
V: TRBV6-2/TRBV6-3
J: TRBJ2-1

CDR3: ASSLPWVYSPLH
V: TRBV6-5
J: TRBJ1-6

CDR3: SAIGPWGETQY
V: TRBV20-1
J: TRBJ2-5

CDR3: ASRGDRGGLNEQF
V: TRBV25-1
J: TRBJ2-1

CDR3: ASSQRVRDSGANVLT
V: TRBV4-3
J: TRBJ2-6

CDR3: SASGGRETQY
V: TRBV20-1
J: TRBJ2-5

CDR3: ASSQVRAGDGYT
V: TRBV3-1
J: TRBJ1-2

CDR3: ASSLTGGGLYNEQF
V: TRBV28
J: TRBJ2-1

CDR3: ASSPRDYGYT
V: TRBV27
J: TRBJ1-2

CDR3: ASSSLAHTDTQY
V: TRBV7-9
J: TRBJ2-3

CDR3: ASRQAGNQETQY
V: TRBV6-2/TRBV6-3
J: TRBJ2-5

CDR3: ASSPGVGQGGWQNIQY
V: TRBV7-2
J: -

CDR3: SAMRPQQGRTEAF
V: TRBV20-1
J: TRBJ1-1

CDR3: ASSEAWGSFFYEQY
V: TRBV6-1
J: TRBJ2-7

CDR3: SALEDRGPGYT
V: TRBV20-1
J: TRBJ1-2

CDR3: ASSPSGGFYNEQF
V: TRBV12-3/TRBV12-4
J: TRBJ2-1

CDR3: ASSLALGTGEAF
V: TRBV7-9
J: TRBJ1-1

CDR3: SASLGFGYTDTQY
V: TRBV20-1
J: TRBJ2-3

CDR3: ATSALRDRVVDTQY
V: TRBV15
J: TRBJ2-3

CDR3: SVEVPAGGPTDTQY
V: TRBV29-1
J: TRBJ2-3

CDR3: ASSQPTTGGNYNEQF
V: TRBV4-1
J: TRBJ2-1

CDR3: ASSMRVGTGDQETQY
V: TRBV6-2/TRBV6-3
J: TRBJ2-5

CDR3: AWSGWTSGYEQY
V: TRBV30
J: TRBJ2-7

CDR3: ASTRGSGAEQF
V: TRBV27
J: TRBJ2-1

CDR3: ASSSGFGGAGFGYT
V: TRBV27
J: TRBJ1-2

CDR3: AISDQEENTEAF
V: TRBV10-3
J: TRBJ1-1

CDR3: ASSSAGTGGRQPQH
V: TRBV7-2
J: TRBJ1-5

CDR3: ASSAKAGAYYEQY
V: TRBV7-3
J: TRBJ2-7

CDR3: ASTRAGSTDTQY
V: TRBV7-2
J: TRBJ2-3

CDR3: ASSESKQGTGELF
V: TRBV10-1
J: TRBJ2-2

CDR3: ASSYRGNQETQY
V: TRBV6-5
J: TRBJ2-5

CDR3: ASRSTSGSSEQY
V: TRBV6-5
J: -

CDR3: ASSLVGGPTEAF
V: TRBV7-6
J: TRBJ1-1

CDR3: SARRDRGTDTQY
V: TRBV20-1
J: TRBJ2-3

CDR3: ASSDPTTDRGLYEQY
V: TRBV11-2
J: TRBJ2-7

CDR3: ASSLVGASNQPQH
V: TRBV2
J: TRBJ1-5

CDR3: ASSQDSWAGGSNQPQH
V: TRBV4-2
J: TRBJ1-5

CDR3: ASSQDSAGNYGYT
V: TRBV4-3
J: TRBJ1-2

CDR3: ATSDPTNGKYNEQF
V: TRBV24-1
J: TRBJ2-1

CDR3: ASSYPRDNQPQH
V: TRBV7-9
J: TRBJ1-5

CDR3: ASSCLQGPRETQY
V: TRBV11-2
J: TRBJ2-5

CDR3: ASSLTQGGETQY
V: TRBV19
J: TRBJ2-5

CDR3: SAGDRANTEAF
V: TRBV29-1
J: TRBJ1-1

CDR3: ASRRTGDNYGYT
V: TRBV6-2/TRBV6-3
J: TRBJ1-2

CDR3: ASSQDWEKTQY
V: TRBV4-2
J: TRBJ2-5

CDR3: ASSTGLAGAIREQY
V: TRBV12-3/TRBV12-4
J: TRBJ2-7

CDR3: SARPTTSYNSPLH
V: TRBV20-1
J: TRBJ1-6

CDR3: ASRVGPGPYNEQF
V: TRBV28
J: TRBJ2-1